These 10 T cell receptor beta chains were sequenced from one sample in a study of T cell changes during pregnancy in multiple sclerosis. Profiled with immunoSEQ multiplex PCR; TCRdb holds only in-frame clones, not every one. Here the sample spans some 60,000 clones, about 85% being singletons. Sequenced material: CD4+ T cells from peripheral blood mononuclear cells, taken in the third trimester of pregnancy. These receptors were taken from a female donor with multiple sclerosis, enrolled in a pregnancy study.

This clone was recorded once. The chain joins TRBV9 to TRBJ2-1; 12 bases fit TRBD2. Germline values: CDR1 SGDLS, CDR2 YYNGEE. The CDR3 totals 15 residues. Losses at the gene ends were 4 bases for V and 7 bases for J; bases not matched to a gene: 6. CDR3 sequence (DNA): TGTGCCAGCAGCATATCCGGGACTAGCGGGAATGAGCAGTTCTTC. Translation gives CASSISGTSGNEQFF.

The genes are TRBV19 and TRBJ2-7; perhaps TRBD1 as D (5 bases). The CDR3 runs 14 residues. Germline values: CDR1 LNHDA, CDR2 SQIVND (reference sequence). The V end was cut by 6 bases, the J end by 3 bases, with 15 bases between. The CDR3 region is CASSKDSPSYEQYF. The DNA for the CDR3 is TGTGCCAGTAGCAAAGACAGCCCCAGCTACGAGCAGTACTTC.

CDR3 sequence: CASSIPSGTGREKAFF. In nucleotides, the CDR3 is TGTGCCAGTAGTATCCCCTCCGGGACAGGGCGGGAGAAGGCTTTCTTT. V and J are TRBV19 and TRBJ1-1; 9 positions agree with TRBD1. The CDR3 loop spans 16 amino acids. Germline CDR1 reads LNHDA; CDR2 reads SQIVND (reference sequence). J lost 11 bases, V lost 3 bases, and 16 bases had no gene match.

There are a few counts of this clone. The chain employs TRBV4-1 and TRBJ1-5, with 9 nucleotides matching TRBD1. The ends lost 3 bases at V and 12 bases at J; junction bases unmatched: 6. The CDR3 contains 13 residues. The germline CDR1 and CDR2 sequences are MGHRA and YSYEKL. The CDR3 coding sequence is TGCGCCAGCAGCCACACGAGACAGGGGGTCCAGCATTTT. Amino acid sequence: CASSHTRQGVQHF.

The chain carries TRBV30 and TRBJ2-7, with D unclear. The V and J ends lost 1 base and 7 bases respectively, with 8 bases between them. Germline CDR1 reads GTSNPN; CDR2 reads SVGIG (reference sequence). CDR3 length equals 11 residues. Here the CDR3 reads CAWSALREQYF. The DNA for the CDR3 is TGTGCCTGGAGTGCTCTTCGGGAGCAGTACTTC.

CDR3 amino acids: CASDARRLGQENQPQHF. The CDR3 coding sequence is TGTGCCAGTGACGCTAGAAGACTCGGACAGGAGAATCAGCCCCAGCATTTT. J is TRBJ1-5 and V is TRBV19, with 7 bases that match TRBD1. The length of the CDR3 is 17 residues. Losses at the gene ends were 8 bases for V and 4 bases for J; bases not matched to a gene: 17. CDR1 is LNHDA, CDR2 SQIVND, per germline (reference sequence).

The V gene is TRBV7-6, the J gene TRBJ1-5, with D possibly being TRBD1 (6 bases). From germline, CDR1 is SGHVS and CDR2 FNYEAQ. CDR3 length equals 16 residues. Deletions cut 4 bases from V and 8 bases from J, with 21 bases between. The CDR3: CASSSRGGSWVEPQHF. DNA for the CDR3: TGTGCCAGCAGCTCACGGGGGGGCAGTTGGGTTGAGCCCCAGCATTTT.

This clone has only one observation. This chain joins TRBV2 and TRBJ1-2; D uncertain. Germline V gene lookup returns CDR1 SNHLY and CDR2 FYNNEI. The CDR3 totals 14 residues. With 4 bases removed from V and 8 bases from J, the gap between germline ends came to 17 bases. The CDR3 sequence is CASSVITGGEGYTF. The CDR3 DNA follows: TGTGCCAGCAGTGTAATAACGGGAGGAGAGGGCTACACCTTC.

This chain's CDR3 is CASSPVGVSTDTQYF. In DNA form, the CDR3 reads TGTGCCAGCTCACCAGTCGGGGTCAGCACAGATACGCAGTATTTT. This sequence joins TRBV18 and TRBJ2-3; D is perhaps TRBD2 (5 bases). There are 15 residues in the CDR3. The germline V gene has CDR1 KGHSH and CDR2 LQKENI. The ends were cut back, 2 bases at V and 0 bases at J, with 9 bases in the middle.

The chain joins TRBV4-2 to TRBJ1-2; TRBD1 aligns across 8 bases. The length of the CDR3 is 16 residues. V dropped 1 base and J dropped 5; count of bases not matched to a gene: 9. Germline assignment: CDR1 LGHNA and CDR2 YNFKEQ. The DNA for the CDR3 is TGTGCCAGCAGCCAAGTCGAAACCGGGACAGGTTATGGCTACACCTTC. Translating gives CASSQVETGTGYGYTF.